Below are 21 T cell receptor beta chains sequenced from a single sample in a study of technical replicates of blood from several donors. Generated by immunoSEQ multiplex PCR, the TCRdb table keeps only in-frame clones and is missing some. The sample shows approximately 81,000 clones, around 95% of them seen only once. The sequencing sample was made of T cells isolated from PBMCs. The receptors were sampled from a human donor in good health.

The CDR3 bases are TGTGCCAGCAGCGCAGCTGGACTGAGCCAAGAGACCCAGTACTTC. It translates to CASSAAGLSQETQYF. V gene TRBV7-2 combines with J gene TRBJ2-5; TRBD2 is a possible D gene (5 bases). This CDR3 is 15 amino acids long. V shed 5 bases and J shed 1 base, with 14 bases lying between them. CDR1 is SGHTA and CDR2 is FQGNSA in the germline V gene.

The chain links TRBV29-1 to TRBJ1-2; the D is unclear. Germline CDR1 is SQVTM and CDR2 is ANQGSEA. V gave up 4 bases and J gave up 5 bases, with 17 bases separating them. CDR3 size: 14 residues. CDR3 DNA sequence: TGCAGCGTTGTATCTATAGGAGTAGGATATGGCTACACCTTC. This translates into CSVVSIGVGYGYTF.

The chain employs TRBV19 and TRBJ2-7; D is unclear. The CDR3 is made up of 13 amino acids. Looked up from germline, CDR1 is LNHDA and CDR2 is SQIVND (reference sequence). Deletions cut 5 bases from V and 3 bases from J, with 11 bases between. The CDR3 sequence: CASSPRPIYEQYF. Here the CDR3 DNA reads TGTGCCAGTAGTCCGAGGCCAATCTACGAGCAGTACTTC.

J is TRBJ1-5 and V is TRBV19; 8 nucleotides line up with TRBD1. The CDR3 is 16 residues long. Trimming at V came to 5 bases and at J to 1 base, leaving 7 bases not matched to a gene. Germline V CDR1 and CDR2: LNHDA, SQIVND (reference sequence). This CDR3 is CASSPPRTGSNQPQHF. In nucleotides, the CDR3 is TGTGCCAGTAGTCCACCGAGGACAGGGAGCAATCAGCCCCAGCATTTT.

V is TRBV9 and J is TRBJ2-7; 8 nucleotides match TRBD2. CDR1 and CDR2 (germline): SGDLS, YYNGEE. There are 15 residues in the CDR3. Losses at the gene ends were 4 bases for V and 4 bases for J; bases not matched to a gene: 10. In nucleotides, the CDR3 is TGTGCCAGCAGCCCCGAGGGGACTAGGTCTTACGAGCAGTACTTC. Its translation is CASSPEGTRSYEQYF.

The CDR3 sequence: CASTKDRENYGYTF. The CDR3 nucleotides read TGTGCCAGCACCAAGGACAGGGAGAACTATGGCTACACCTTC. This chain links TRBV5-6 with TRBJ1-2, with 8 bases that match TRBD1. V gave up 6 bases and J gave up 2 bases; unmatched junction bases: 6. CDR1 and CDR2 from the germline V gene are SGHDT and YYEEEE. CDR3 size: 14 residues.

The chain joins TRBV4-1 to TRBJ1-4; 7 bases align to TRBD1. CDR1 MGHRA and CDR2 YSYEKL come from the germline V gene. The CDR3 contains 17 residues. V was pared by 1 base and J by 8 bases, with 13 bases of the junction left unmatched. The CDR3, as DNA: TGCGCCAGCAGCCAAGTTTTAGTCCGGCAGGGGGGAGAAAAACTGTTTTTT. Amino acids: CASSQVLVRQGGEKLFF.

The rearrangement uses TRBV6-5 and TRBJ2-3; 9 bases match TRBD1. Germline-derived CDR1 and CDR2 are MNHEY and SVGAGI. With 0 bases clipped from V and 2 bases from J, the junction kept 3 bases outside the gene matches. There are 16 residues in the CDR3. The CDR3 spells CASSYSIQGATDTQYF. CDR3 nucleotide sequence: TGTGCCAGCAGTTACTCGATACAGGGGGCCACAGATACGCAGTATTTT.

The chain carries TRBV4-1 and TRBJ2-3; tentative D call: TRBD2 (5 bases). The CDR3 consists of 16 residues. Germline-derived CDR1 and CDR2 are MGHRA and YSYEKL. Deletions cut 4 bases from V and 0 bases from J, with 14 bases between. CDR3 loop: CASSLSGRVSTDTQYF. The DNA for the CDR3 is TGCGCCAGCAGCCTTTCGGGAAGGGTTAGCACAGATACGCAGTATTTT.

The J gene is TRBJ1-1, the V gene TRBV19; maybe TRBD1 (6 bases). The CDR3 consists of 13 residues. V was clipped by 6 bases and J by 3 bases, with 11 bases between them. The germline CDR1 and CDR2 sequences are LNHDA and SQIVND (reference sequence). The CDR3 coding sequence is TGTGCCAGTAGCTTAACAGGGTACACTGAAGCTTTCTTT. Encoded protein: CASSLTGYTEAFF.

This clone has a single count. This chain links TRBV5-1 with TRBJ2-5; no definite D call. The CDR3 sequence is 15 residues long. Trimming shortened V by 0 bases and J by 5 bases, and 14 bases separated the two germline ends. Germline V CDR1 and CDR2: SGHRS, YFSETQ. CDR3: CASSLESFSLETQYF. The CDR3 DNA is TGCGCCAGCAGCTTGGAGAGTTTTAGTTTGGAGACCCAGTACTTC.

The chain combines TRBV28 with TRBJ1-2; 8 positions agree with TRBD1. This CDR3 comprises 14 residues. The germline CDR1 and CDR2 sequences are MDHEN and SYDVKM. V lost 1 base to trimming and J lost 4 bases; unmatched junction nucleotides: 2. The DNA of the CDR3 is TGTGCCAGCAGTTTATCGCAGGGGGCCTATGGCTACACCTTC. The encoded protein is CASSLSQGAYGYTF.

The count of this clone is one. The chain is built from TRBV7-8 and TRBJ2-2; 9 positions agree with TRBD1. Per the germline V gene, CDR1 is SGHVS and CDR2 is FQNEAQ. The CDR3 totals 16 residues. J was trimmed by 2 bases and V by 4 bases; bases with no gene match: 5. Here the CDR3 DNA reads TGTGCCAGCAGCTCCGGGACAGGGTTAAACACCGGGGAGCTGTTTTTT. Encoded protein: CASSSGTGLNTGELFF.

The chain is built from TRBV7-3 and TRBJ2-7; TRBD2 might be the D (5 bases). Trimming took 0 bases from V and 2 from J, leaving 11 bases between them. Germline CDR1 is SGHTA and CDR2 is FQGTGA. There are 15 residues in the CDR3. The CDR3 nucleotides are TGTGCCAGCAGCTTAACTGGCGGGTCAGCCTACGAGCAGTACTTC. It codes for CASSLTGGSAYEQYF.

This sequence joins TRBV2 and TRBJ2-7; 9 bases align to TRBD1. Per germline, CDR1 SNHLY and CDR2 FYNNEI. Trimming cost V 8 bases and J 2 bases; bases outside gene matches: 7. The CDR3 totals 14 residues. Here the CDR3 reads CASGGQGFTYEQYF. DNA of the CDR3: TGTGCCAGCGGGGGACAGGGATTTACCTACGAGCAGTACTTC.

The chain carries TRBV2 and TRBJ2-1; 9 positions agree with TRBD2. This CDR3 contains 15 residues. Germline V lookup: CDR1 SNHLY, CDR2 FYNNEI. Losses at the gene ends were 5 bases for V and 5 bases for J; bases not matched to a gene: 7. The CDR3 DNA reads TGTGCCAGCAGTATTAGCGGGAGCTTCGACAATGAGCAGTTCTTC. It encodes CASSISGSFDNEQFF.

A note on this clone: This sample includes further DNA sequences coding for the same CDR3. The chain is built from TRBV28 and TRBJ1-5; 11 positions agree with TRBD1. V was pared by 2 bases and J by 6 bases, with 0 bases of the junction left unmatched. CDR3 length: 14 residues. CDR1 and CDR2 from the germline V gene are MDHEN and SYDVKM. For the CDR3, the DNA is TGTGCCAGCAGTTTAGGGACAGGGGGTCAGCCCCAGCATTTT. Residues: CASSLGTGGQPQHF.

The gene calls are TRBV30 and TRBJ1-1; 7 nucleotides match TRBD1. V lost 8 bases and J lost 5; bases outside the gene matches: 11. Germline V gene sequence: CDR1 GTSNPN, CDR2 SVGIG (reference sequence). The CDR3 runs to 13 residues. The CDR3 spells CASRQGVKTEAFF. CDR3 DNA sequence: TGTGCCAGCCGACAGGGCGTAAAGACTGAAGCTTTCTTT.

This clone was observed once. The CDR3 sequence is CASSTEWWETQYF. The CDR3 region has the DNA TGTGCCAGCAGCACCGAGTGGTGGGAGACCCAGTACTTC. J is TRBJ2-5 and V is TRBV7-8; D ambiguous. V was shortened by 5 bases and J by 5 bases, with 12 bases between the two germline ends. The CDR3 length is 13 residues. Germline values: CDR1 SGHVS, CDR2 FQNEAQ. Drawing the rest from reference TRBV7-8 and TRBJ2-5, the complete variable domain is GAGVSQSPRYKVAKRGQDVALRCDPISGHVSLFWYQQALGQGPEFLTYFQNEAQLDKSGLPSDRFFAERPEGSVSTLKIQRTQQEDSAVYLCASSTEWWETQYFGPGTRLLVL.

The chain has TRBV15 and TRBJ2-3, with D unresolved. This CDR3 has 13 residues. Trimming left V 9 bases short and J 5 bases short, with 15 bases between. Germline V gene lookup returns CDR1 LNHNV and CDR2 YYDKDF (reference sequence). The CDR3 sequence is CATAGGIVDTQYF. The CDR3 DNA sequence: TGTGCCACAGCCGGCGGCATAGTAGATACGCAGTATTTT.

The V and J genes are TRBV29-1 and TRBJ1-2; 7 nucleotides align to TRBD1. Germline CDR1 and CDR2: SQVTM and ANQGSEA. CDR3 length: 14 residues. After removal of 5 bases from V and 6 bases from J, the junction contained 12 bases not matched to a gene. In nucleotides, the CDR3 is TGCAGCGTTCCAGGGGGTGCTGAGGTTGATGGCTACACCTTC. Translation gives CSVPGGAEVDGYTF.